This passage covers 9 T cell receptor beta chains from one sample sequenced in a study of T cells after yellow fever vaccination. TCRdb re-called the 5' RACE reads through MiXCR, storing one row per CDR3 protein. The sample includes 120,000 or so distinct CDR3 sequences, around 9.8% of them seen just once. This sample comprised CD8+ T cells sorted from PBMCs, obtained on the day of the yellow fever booster vaccination. Receptors originate from a man younger than 35 who received the YFV17D yellow fever vaccine.

This clonotype was detected only a few times. The V and J genes are TRBV7-2 and TRBJ1-2; no definite D call. The CDR3 has 16 amino acids. Trimming took 4 bases from V and 3 from J, leaving 18 bases between them. Germline lookup yields CDR1 SGHTA and CDR2 FQGNSA. CDR3 bases: TGTGCCAGCAGCTCACCGCGGGCCTCCCCGGACTATGGCTACACCTTC. Its translation is CASSSPRASPDYGYTF.

This clonotype has only a few counts. This chain uses TRBV4-1 with TRBJ1-3, with a weak D call TRBD1 (6 bases). This CDR3 spans 15 amino acids. Germline CDR1 reads MGHRA; CDR2 reads YSYEKL. The V gene lost 5 bases and the J gene lost 5 bases, with 16 bases spanning the gap. In nucleotides, the CDR3 is TGCGCCAGCAGCACCTCCTGGACAGCTAGAAACACCATATATTTT. Encoded protein: CASSTSWTARNTIYF.

The chain uses TRBV5-5 and TRBJ2-2, with D unresolved. The CDR3 spans 14 residues. CDR1 is SGHKS, CDR2 YYEKEE, per germline (reference sequence). Trimming shortened V by 6 bases and J by 2 bases, and 11 bases separated the two germline ends. The CDR3 nucleotides are TGTGCCAGCACGGATCCAGCCAACACCGGGGAGCTGTTTTTT. This encodes CASTDPANTGELFF. Variable domain in full (rest from reference TRBV5-5 and TRBJ2-2): DAGVTQSPTHLIKTRGQQVTLRCSPISGHKSVSWYQQVLGQGPQFIFQYYEKEERGRGNFPDRFSARQFPNYSSELNVNALLLGDSALYLCASTDPANTGELFFGEGSRLTVL.

This chain joins TRBV30 and TRBJ2-3; D is unresolved. This CDR3 comprises 13 residues. Germline values: CDR1 GTSNPN, CDR2 SVGIG (reference sequence). Trimming removed 2 bases at V and 5 bases at J, with 11 bases between. The CDR3 DNA reads as TGTGCCTGGAGTTGGTCTCGTCAAGATACGCAGTATTTT. Translation gives CAWSWSRQDTQYF.

The chain is built from TRBV6-2 or TRBV6-3 and TRBJ1-1; unclear D gene. The CDR3 consists of 13 residues. V lost 5 bases, J lost 7 bases, and 14 bases lay in between. The germline CDR1 and CDR2 sequences are MNHEY and SVGEGT. Written as DNA, the CDR3 is TGTGCCAGCAGTCTTGGGCCGACCGTTGAAGCTTTCTTT. As protein: CASSLGPTVEAFF.

This clonotype came up many times. This chain links TRBV28 with TRBJ2-3; 9 positions agree with TRBD2. The junction had 4 bases not matched to a gene; V was cut back by 3 bases and J by 3 bases. Germline lookup yields CDR1 MDHEN and CDR2 SYDVKM. The CDR3 has 15 amino acids. The CDR3 loop reads CASSFDSGGTDTQYF. CDR3 DNA sequence: TGTGCCAGCAGTTTTGATAGCGGGGGTACAGATACGCAGTATTTT.

This clonotype was counted ten times or more. The V and J genes are TRBV5-1 and TRBJ2-7; 9 bases fit TRBD1. The germline CDR1 and CDR2 sequences are SGHRS and YFSETQ. CDR3 length: 15 amino acids. Trimming cost V 4 bases and J 2 bases; bases outside gene matches: 7. CDR3 sequence reads: CASSPGTGTTYEQYV. CDR3 nucleotide sequence: TGCGCCAGCAGCCCTGGGACAGGGACTACCTACGAGCAGTACGTC.

This clonotype was counted ten times or more. The chain recombines TRBV7-9 with TRBJ2-4, with D tentatively TRBD2 (6 bases). V was cut by 5 bases and J by 1 base, with 15 bases left in between. Germline CDR1 SEHNR, CDR2 FQNEAQ (reference sequence). The CDR3 loop spans 16 amino acids. The DNA of the CDR3 is TGTGCCAGCAGCCGCGCCGGGAGTAAGGCCAAAAACATTCAGTACTTC. This gives the protein CASSRAGSKAKNIQYF.

This chain uses TRBV12-5 with TRBJ2-3; no clear D gene. V lost 1 base, J lost 5 bases, and 13 bases lay in between. The CDR3 runs 15 residues. CDR1 and CDR2 from the germline V gene are LGHNT and FRNRAP. The chain's CDR3 is CASGLDQFLGDTQYF. CDR3 nucleotides: TGTGCTAGTGGTTTGGACCAGTTTCTCGGAGATACGCAGTATTTT.